Detailed here is one TCR beta chain. Germline values: CDR1 SGHRS, CDR2 YFSETQ. V was clipped by 0 bases and J by 1 base; unmatched bases: 2. The CDR3 runs 15 residues. This specimen comes from a study of blood T cell repertoires in COVID-19. On the study more broadly: The cDNA or gDNA used as material had been derived from T cells, B-cell-depleted T cells, or PBMCs.

In the study's own analysis: How many nucleated cells were present was estimated from reference gene primer amplification. Assay used: immunoSEQ multiplex PCR; TCRdb lists only in-frame clones, some missing. Clonal size and the V and J genes are those of that table, whereas D and trimming came from the DNA. In the table there are 200,000 or so clones, about 88% of which are singletons. The gene calls are TRBV5-1 and TRBJ2-5; 8 nucleotides agree with TRBD1. The TCR comes from a man aged 50-60 years with COVID-19, enrolled during active disease. The sequencing sample was made of peripheral blood. Written as DNA, the CDR3 is TGCGCCAGCAGCTTGGGCGGGACAGGCCAAGAGACCCAGTACTTC. Encoded protein: CASSLGGTGQETQYF.